This entry features one T cell receptor (beta chain) sequence. The CDR3 is 14 residues long. V lost 6 bases and J lost 3, with 12 bases in between. Germline assignment: CDR1 MNHEY and CDR2 SVGAGI. Data came from immunoSEQ multiplex PCR; TCRdb stores just in-frame clones and leaves some out. The sample carries 350,000 or so clones, around nine tenths recorded once. This sample is drawn from a study of blood T cell repertoires in COVID-19. V gene TRBV6-5 combines with J gene TRBJ1-5; D call uncertain. The clonotype comes from a woman aged 55-69 years with COVID-19, enrolled during active disease. The specimen sequenced was peripheral blood. This CDR3 is CASRSPEYNQPQHF. DNA for the CDR3: TGTGCCAGCAGATCCCCCGAGTACAATCAGCCCCAGCATTTT.